A single T cell receptor (beta chain) is shown here with its context. The data derive from a study of blood T cell repertoires in COVID-19. The repertoire was sequenced with immunoSEQ multiplex PCR; TCRdb's copy has only in-frame clones and lacks some. The data hold 34,000 or so clones, with approximately 80% observed a single time. V was pared by 2 bases and J by 8 bases, with 7 bases between. The CDR3 runs to 13 residues. Per the germline V gene, CDR1 is LGHDT and CDR2 is YNNKEL (reference sequence). Sequenced material: peripheral blood. The chain links TRBV3-1 (or the pseudogene TRBV3-2) to TRBJ1-6; tentative D call: TRBD1 (5 bases). This clonotype was obtained from an elderly man with acute or convalescent COVID-19. The CDR3 loop reads CASSQQGDSPLHF. The CDR3 nucleotides read TGTGCCAGCAGCCAACAGGGTGATTCACCCCTCCACTTT.